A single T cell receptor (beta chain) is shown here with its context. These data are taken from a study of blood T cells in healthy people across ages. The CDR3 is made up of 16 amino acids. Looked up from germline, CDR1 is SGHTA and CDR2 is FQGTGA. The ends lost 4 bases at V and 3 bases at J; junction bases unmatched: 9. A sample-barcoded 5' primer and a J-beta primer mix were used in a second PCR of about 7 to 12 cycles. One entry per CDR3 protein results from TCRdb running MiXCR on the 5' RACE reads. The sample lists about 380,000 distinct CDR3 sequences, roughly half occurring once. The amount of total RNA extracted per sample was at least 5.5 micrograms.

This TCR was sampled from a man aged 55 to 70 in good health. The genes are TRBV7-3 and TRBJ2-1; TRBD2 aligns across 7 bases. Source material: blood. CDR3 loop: CASSSFTSAYYNEQFF. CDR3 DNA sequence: TGTGCCAGCAGCTCTTTTACTAGCGCGTACTACAATGAGCAGTTCTTC.